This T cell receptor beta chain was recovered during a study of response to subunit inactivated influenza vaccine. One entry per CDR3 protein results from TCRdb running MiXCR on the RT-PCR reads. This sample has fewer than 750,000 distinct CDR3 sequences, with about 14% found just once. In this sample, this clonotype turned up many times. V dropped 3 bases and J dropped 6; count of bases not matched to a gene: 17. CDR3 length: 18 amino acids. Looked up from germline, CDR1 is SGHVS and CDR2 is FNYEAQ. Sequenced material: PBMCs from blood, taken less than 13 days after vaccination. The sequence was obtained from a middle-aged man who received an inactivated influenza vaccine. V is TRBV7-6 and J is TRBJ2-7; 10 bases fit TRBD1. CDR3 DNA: TGTGCCAGCAGCTTGGGGGTTACCGGGACAGGGGCGCTCGGCGAGCAGTACTTC. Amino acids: CASSLGVTGTGALGEQYF.